A single sample gave rise to the 9 T cell receptor beta chains below, sequenced in a study of OX40 agonist ivuxolimab in advanced cancers. Sequencing used immunoSEQ multiplex PCR; TCRdb keeps in-frame clones, though not all of them. This table holds about 80,000 clones, approximately 85% found once. Sequenced here: CD4+ or CD8+ T cells sorted from blood, sampled in a trial of the OX40 agonist ivuxolimab. The receptors stem from an adult with an advanced solid tumor such as melanoma, head and neck, liver or kidney cancer.

This clone appeared a few times. The gene calls are TRBV2 and TRBJ2-1; no clear D gene. V was clipped by 4 bases and J by 4 bases, with 5 bases between them. This CDR3 comprises 12 residues. Germline assignment: CDR1 SNHLY and CDR2 FYNNEI. The CDR3, as DNA: TGTGCCAGCAGTGTTGATTACAATGAGCAGTTCTTC. Its translation: CASSVDYNEQFF. Supplemented by reference TRBV2 and TRBJ2-1, the full variable domain reads EPEVTQTPSHQVTQMGQEVILRCVPISNHLYFYWYRQILGQKVEFLVSFYNNEISEKSEIFDDQFSVERPDGSNFTLKIRSTKLEDSAMYFCASSVDYNEQFFGPGTRLTVL.

J is TRBJ1-3 and V is TRBV10-3; the match to TRBD1 covers 7 bases. This CDR3 region has 15 residues. V lost 5 bases, J lost 0 bases, and 4 bases stayed unmatched. Germline loops: CDR1 ENHRY, CDR2 SYGVKD. CDR3 in DNA: TGTGCCATCAGTACACAGGGGAGCTCTGGAAACACCATATATTTT. Translated: CAISTQGSSGNTIYF.

The genes are TRBV5-1 and TRBJ1-2; D gene uncertain. The CDR3 length is 13 residues. V lost 4 bases to trimming and J lost 0 bases, with 7 bases between them. CDR1 is SGHRS and CDR2 is YFSETQ in the germline V gene. The CDR3 spells CASSMDANYGYTF. The DNA for the CDR3 is TGCGCCAGCAGCATGGACGCTAACTATGGCTACACCTTC. The full variable domain, rest sourced from reference TRBV5-1 and TRBJ1-2, is KAGVTQTPRYLIKTRGQQVTLSCSPISGHRSVSWYQQTPGQGLQFLFEYFSETQRNKGNFPGRFSGRQFSNSRSEMNVSTLELGDSALYLCASSMDANYGYTFGSGTRLTVV.

This chain connects TRBV7-9 to TRBJ2-3, with no clear D. Germline CDR1 reads SEHNR; CDR2 reads FQNEAQ (reference sequence). V was cut by 1 base and J by 4 bases, with 3 bases left in between. This CDR3 comprises 12 residues. The CDR3 is CASSLESDTQYF. CDR3 in DNA: TGTGCCAGCAGCTTAGAATCAGATACGCAGTATTTT.

This chain links TRBV27 with TRBJ2-3; possibly TRBD1 for D (7 bases). V was clipped by 6 bases and J by 1 base, with 14 bases between them. This CDR3 comprises 15 residues. Germline V CDR1 and CDR2: MNHEY, SMNVEV (reference sequence). CDR3: CASRYTRGGTDTQYF. CDR3 in DNA: TGTGCCAGCAGATATACCAGGGGGGGCACAGATACGCAGTATTTT.

In its sample, this clone was seen once. This chain links TRBV2 with TRBJ1-2; a weak D match, TRBD1 (5 bases). Trimming shortened V by 7 bases and J by 0 bases, and 12 bases separated the two germline ends. This CDR3 is built from 14 residues. Germline values: CDR1 SNHLY, CDR2 FYNNEI. The CDR3 nucleotides read TGTGCCAGCACTAGTCGGGGGTCTAACTATGGCTACACCTTC. The encoded protein is CASTSRGSNYGYTF.

This sequence joins TRBV6-6 and TRBJ1-3, with 7 bases identical to TRBD1. This CDR3 is 16 amino acids long. Per the germline V gene, CDR1 is MNHNY and CDR2 is SVGAGI (reference sequence). J gave up 2 bases and V 3 bases, and 7 bases lay outside the gene matches. In DNA, the CDR3 is TGTGCCAGCAGTTATAGGGGGCGGACTCCTGGAAACACCATATATTTT. Translated, it gives CASSYRGRTPGNTIYF.

J is TRBJ2-2 and V is TRBV5-4; TRBD2 might be the D (6 bases). The V end lost 0 bases, the J end lost 7 bases, and 7 bases lay between the germline ends. Germline V lookup: CDR1 SGHNT, CDR2 YYREEE (reference sequence). This CDR3 is built from 13 residues. The CDR3 reads CASSLGRDGELFF. CDR3 DNA: TGTGCCAGCAGCTTGGGGCGGGACGGGGAGCTGTTTTTT.

With respect to this clone: Sequence at one end of the junction differs from germline and may be a read error. V usage is TRBV18 and J usage is TRBJ1-4; the D gene is possibly TRBD1 (5 bases). This CDR3 spans 14 amino acids. CDR1 and CDR2 from the germline V gene are KGHSH and LQKENI. This CDR3 is CASSPQVEREKLFF. The CDR3, as DNA: TGTGCCAGCTCGCCACAGGTGGAGCGCGAAAAACTGTTTTTT. Based on the CDR3 plus reference TRBV18 and TRBJ1-4, the full variable domain is NAGVMQNPRHLVRRRGQEARLRCSPMKGHSHVYWYRQLPEEGLKFMVYLQKENIIDESGMPKERFSAEFPKEGPSILRIQQVVRGDSAAYFCASSPQVEREKLFFGSGTQLSVL.